This T cell receptor (beta chain) emerged from a study of cytomegalovirus exposure and HLA in healthy donors. Regarding the study as a whole: Accurate prediction of HLA-A and HLA-B alleles (for most subjects) was reportedly achieved from TCR beta sequences.

The PCR used 60 Vbeta and 13 Jbeta primers. Clones were sequenced by immunoSEQ multiplex PCR, and TCRdb holds only the in-frame ones, with some missing. The sample records roughly 110,000 clones, 82% being singletons. Deletions cut 0 bases from V and 0 bases from J, with 6 bases between. CDR1 SGDLS and CDR2 YYNGEE come from the germline V gene. This CDR3 region has 14 residues. Points on this clone: The target antigen is unknown.

Specimen: PBMCs. V is TRBV9 and J is TRBJ2-5, with a tentative D call TRBD2 (5 bases). This receptor was taken from a man aged 25 to 40 in good health and CMV-seropositive. In nucleotides, the CDR3 is TGTGCCAGCAGCGTAGCGGGGTACCAAGAGACCCAGTACTTC. It specifies CASSVAGYQETQYF.